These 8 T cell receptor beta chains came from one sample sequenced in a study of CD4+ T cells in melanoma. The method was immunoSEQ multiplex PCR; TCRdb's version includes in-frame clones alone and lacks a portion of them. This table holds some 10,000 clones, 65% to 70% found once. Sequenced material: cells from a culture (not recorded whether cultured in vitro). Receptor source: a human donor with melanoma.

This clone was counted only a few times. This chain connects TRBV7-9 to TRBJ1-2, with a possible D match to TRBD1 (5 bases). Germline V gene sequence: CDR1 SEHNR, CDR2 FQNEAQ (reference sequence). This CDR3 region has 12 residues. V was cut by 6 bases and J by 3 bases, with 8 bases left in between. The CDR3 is CASRGLDYGYTF. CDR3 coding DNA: TGTGCCAGCAGGGGGCTGGACTATGGCTACACCTTC.

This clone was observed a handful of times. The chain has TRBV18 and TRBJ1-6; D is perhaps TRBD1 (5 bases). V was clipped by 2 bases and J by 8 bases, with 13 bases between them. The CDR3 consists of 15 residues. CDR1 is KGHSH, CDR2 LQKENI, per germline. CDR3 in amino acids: CASSPVGGIDSPLHF. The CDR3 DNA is TGTGCCAGCTCACCAGTCGGGGGGATAGATTCACCCCTCCACTTT.

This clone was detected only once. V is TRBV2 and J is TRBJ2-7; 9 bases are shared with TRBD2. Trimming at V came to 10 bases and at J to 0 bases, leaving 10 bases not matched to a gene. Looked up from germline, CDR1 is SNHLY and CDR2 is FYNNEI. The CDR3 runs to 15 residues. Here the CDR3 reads CAIHRTSASSYEQYF. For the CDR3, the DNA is TGTGCCATCCACAGGACTAGCGCGAGCTCCTACGAGCAGTACTTC.

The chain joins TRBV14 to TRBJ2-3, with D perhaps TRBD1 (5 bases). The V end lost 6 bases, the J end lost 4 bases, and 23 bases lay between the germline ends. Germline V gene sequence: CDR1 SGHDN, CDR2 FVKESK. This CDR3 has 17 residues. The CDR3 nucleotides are TGTGCCAGCAGTTCCTACGGACATTTGAACGAAGCAGATACGCAGTATTTT. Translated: CASSSYGHLNEADTQYF.

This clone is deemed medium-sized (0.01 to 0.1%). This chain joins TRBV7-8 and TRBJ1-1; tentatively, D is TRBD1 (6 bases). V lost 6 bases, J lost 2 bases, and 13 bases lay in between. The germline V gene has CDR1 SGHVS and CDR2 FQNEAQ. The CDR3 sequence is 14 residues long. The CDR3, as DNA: TGTGCCAGCAGGGCGGGACACTCAAACACTGAAGCTTTCTTT. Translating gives CASRAGHSNTEAFF.

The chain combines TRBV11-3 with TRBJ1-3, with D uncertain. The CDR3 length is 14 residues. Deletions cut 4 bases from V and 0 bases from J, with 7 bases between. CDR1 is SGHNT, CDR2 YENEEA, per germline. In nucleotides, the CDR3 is TGTGCCAGCAGCTCTATTACCTCTGGAAACACCATATATTTT. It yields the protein CASSSITSGNTIYF. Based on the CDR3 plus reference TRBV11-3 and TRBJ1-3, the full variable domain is EAGVVQSPRYKIIEKKQPVAFWCNPISGHNTLYWYLQNLGQGPELLIRYENEEAVDDSQLPKDRFSAERLKGVDSTLKIQPAELGDSAVYLCASSSITSGNTIYFGEGSWLTVV.

Here the CDR3 DNA reads TGCGCCAGCAGTATGACAGGGGTCGACAATGAGCAGTTCTTC. Translation: CASSMTGVDNEQFF. The chain combines TRBV5-1 with TRBJ2-1; TRBD1 matches at 8 bases. Trimming cost V 5 bases and J 5 bases; bases outside gene matches: 6. CDR3 length: 14 amino acids. Germline V CDR1 and CDR2: SGHRS, YFSETQ.

The CDR3 here is CASSYSGQGETQYF. DNA for the CDR3: TGTGCCAGCAGTTACTCGGGACAGGGAGAGACCCAGTACTTC. V usage is TRBV6-6 and J usage is TRBJ2-5, with 9 bases fitting TRBD1. Germline V gene lookup returns CDR1 MNHNY and CDR2 SVGAGI (reference sequence). CDR3 length: 14 amino acids. After removal of 0 bases from V and 4 bases from J, the junction contained 0 bases not matched to a gene.